Below are 5 T cell receptor beta chains sequenced from a single sample in a study of T cell responses to AZD1222 COVID-19 vaccine. TCRdb keeps only in-frame clones here, not all; method: immunoSEQ multiplex PCR. This sample carries about 120,000 clones, roughly 87% of them seen once, and the ten largest clones take 7.5% to 8%. Material: peripheral blood, obtained on day 0 of AZD1222 vaccination. All receptors derive from an adult in good health.

This clone was observed a few times. The genes are TRBV9 and TRBJ2-3, with D perhaps TRBD2 (6 bases). This CDR3 region has 15 residues. The germline V and J ends were trimmed by 7 bases and 2 bases, with 17 bases remaining between them. The V gene's germline CDR1 is SGDLS and CDR2 YYNGEE. For the CDR3, the DNA is TGTGCCAGCGGTCCTCGTAGCGGCACCACAGATACGCAGTATTTT. Protein sequence: CASGPRSGTTDTQYF.

This clone was counted a few times. The chain couples TRBV5-1 to TRBJ1-6; tentative D call: TRBD1 (5 bases). There are 15 residues in the CDR3. V was clipped by 0 bases and J by 12 bases, with 16 bases between them. CDR1 SGHRS and CDR2 YFSETQ come from the germline V gene. CDR3 in DNA: TGCGCCAGCAGCTTGGCCCCAGGGACCCCCATACCCCTCCACTTT. Its translation is CASSLAPGTPIPLHF.

The rearrangement links TRBV10-3 to TRBJ1-3, with no clear D. The germline V gene encodes CDR1 ENHRY and CDR2 SYGVKD. V was trimmed by 0 bases and J by 0 bases, leaving 12 bases between them. The CDR3 has 17 residues. CDR3: CAISESPLRDSGNTIYF. Written as DNA, the CDR3 is TGTGCCATCAGTGAGTCCCCCTTGAGGGACTCTGGAAACACCATATATTTT.

The V and J genes are TRBV19 and TRBJ1-5, with a weak D call TRBD1 (5 bases). This CDR3 is built from 16 residues. With 2 bases removed from V and 4 bases from J, the gap between germline ends came to 15 bases. Germline V gene data show CDR1 as LNHDA and CDR2 as SQIVND (reference sequence). The CDR3 here is CASSINWGGVNQPQHF. For the CDR3, the DNA is TGTGCCAGTAGTATAAACTGGGGGGGGGTTAATCAGCCCCAGCATTTT.

The chain is built from TRBV28 and TRBJ1-1; D not certain. The CDR3 consists of 15 residues. The ends were cut back, 8 bases at V and 1 base at J, with 17 bases in the middle. CDR1 and CDR2 (germline): MDHEN, SYDVKM. CDR3 bases: TGTGCCAGCGCGGATCCCTCGTTTCCGAACACTGAAGCTTTCTTT. This codes for CASADPSFPNTEAFF.